This T cell receptor (beta chain) emerged from a study of T cell repertoires in cytomegalovirus infection. Looking at the study overall: Carrying CMV and the relevant HLA type showed in public TCR beta signatures. Study findings and constraints: The study identified carriers of CMV plus the relevant HLA from cumulative public TCR beta family frequency. Predominance within the ex vivo response was attributable to HLA-C-restricted CMV-specific TCR beta clonotypes.

This CDR3 comprises 18 residues. The germline CDR1 and CDR2 sequences are KGHSH and LQKENI. Germline trimming cut 8 bases from V and 5 bases from J; bases unmatched to any gene: 21. About this clonotype itself: Its antigen is still unknown.

MiXCR, applied by TCRdb to the reads, yields one record per CDR3 protein. This sample has approximately 490,000 distinct CDR3 sequences, with about 10% found just once. The TCR sequence derives from a human donor in good health (CMV status not recorded). Some clones in this sample may be carry-over from other donors' samples. The sample consisted of PBMCs. The rearrangement joins TRBV18 to TRBJ2-1; TRBD2 matches at 7 bases. The CDR3 DNA reads TGTGCCAGCCGATCCGCAATCCTTACTAGCGCTCCCCACAATGAGCAGTTCTTC. This translates into CASRSAILTSAPHNEQFF.